This T cell receptor beta chain was recorded in a study of identifying expanded T cells in peripheral blood. Study findings and constraints: Clone count variance between roughly 2-week samples rose with total template count. Differentially abundant clones: approximately 1.3 between replicates, 16.4 at around 14 days, around 20 at four.

The length of the CDR3 is 14 residues. The V gene's germline CDR1 is SEHNR and CDR2 FQNEAQ (reference sequence). Deletions cut 5 bases from V and 4 bases from J, with 11 bases between. Collection occurred without any documented infections or immune events in donors. As regards this clone: Antigen: not known.

Method: immunoSEQ multiplex PCR; TCRdb's copy keeps in-frame clones and lacks some. The sample records about 100,000 clones, about 90% being singletons. Sequencing input: blood. This TCR was recovered from a person aged 18 to 70 in good health. This rearrangement joins TRBV7-9 to TRBJ1-4; maybe TRBD1 (6 bases). Written as DNA, the CDR3 is TGTGCCAGCAGCGACCGGACAGTTAATGAAAAACTGTTTTTT. It translates to CASSDRTVNEKLFF.